This TCR beta chain stems from a study of blood T cell repertoires in COVID-19. Study in general: The study drew acute and convalescent COVID-19 samples from the United States, Italy and Spain. PBMCs, B-cell-depleted T cells, or T cells provided the cDNA or gDNA that made up the material.

The junction had 4 bases not matched to a gene; V was cut back by 3 bases and J by 0 bases. There are 16 residues in the CDR3. CDR1 SGHDT and CDR2 YYEEEE come from the germline V gene. Generated by immunoSEQ multiplex PCR, the TCRdb table keeps only in-frame clones and is missing some. Altogether around 310,000 clones are present, roughly 86% being singletons, with the ten largest covering roughly a tenth. Before being deemed recovered, Cohort 3 donors had two negative PCRs, clearance, or symptom resolution. The sequenced sample consisted of PBMCs or T cells enriched from blood (not recorded which). The gene calls are TRBV5-6 and TRBJ2-3, with 10 bases fitting TRBD1. The source of this sequence is a woman aged 25 to 39 who had recovered from COVID-19. The CDR3 coding sequence is TGTGCCAGCAGCTCCGGGACAGGGGAAAGCACAGATACGCAGTATTTT. This sequence encodes CASSSGTGESTDTQYF.